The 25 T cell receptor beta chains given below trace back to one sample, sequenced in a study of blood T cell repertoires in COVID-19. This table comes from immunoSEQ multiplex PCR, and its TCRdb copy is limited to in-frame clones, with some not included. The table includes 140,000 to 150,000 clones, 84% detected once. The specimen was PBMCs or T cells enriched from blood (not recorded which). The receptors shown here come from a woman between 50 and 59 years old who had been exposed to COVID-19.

CDR3 sequence (DNA): TGTGCCAGCAGTTTAGGGAGGGGGAGCACTGAAGCTTTCTTT. It is translated as CASSLGRGSTEAFF. V usage is TRBV27 and J usage is TRBJ1-1, with D possibly being TRBD1 (6 bases). Germline V gene lookup returns CDR1 MNHEY and CDR2 SMNVEV (reference sequence). Trimming cost V 2 bases and J 4 bases, with 11 bases left between them. The CDR3 is 14 amino acids.

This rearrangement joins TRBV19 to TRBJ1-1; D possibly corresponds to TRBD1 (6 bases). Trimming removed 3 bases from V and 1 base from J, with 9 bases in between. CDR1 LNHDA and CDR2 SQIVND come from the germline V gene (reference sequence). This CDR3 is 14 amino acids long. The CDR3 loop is CASSIFRGNTEAFF. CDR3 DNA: TGTGCCAGTAGTATCTTCAGGGGGAACACTGAAGCTTTCTTT.

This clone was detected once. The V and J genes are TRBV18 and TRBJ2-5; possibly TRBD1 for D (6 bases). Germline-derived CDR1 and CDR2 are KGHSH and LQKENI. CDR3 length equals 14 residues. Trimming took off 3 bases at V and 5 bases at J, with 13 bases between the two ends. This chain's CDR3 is CASSPLKGVETQYF. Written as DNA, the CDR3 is TGTGCCAGCTCACCCCTTAAGGGGGTGGAGACCCAGTACTTC.

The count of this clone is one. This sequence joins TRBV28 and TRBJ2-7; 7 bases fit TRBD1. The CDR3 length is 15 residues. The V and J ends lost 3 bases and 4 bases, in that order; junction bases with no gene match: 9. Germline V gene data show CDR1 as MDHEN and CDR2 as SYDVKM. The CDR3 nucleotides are TGTGCCAGCAGTTTCTTTAGACAGGGAAGATACGAGCAGTACTTC. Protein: CASSFFRQGRYEQYF.

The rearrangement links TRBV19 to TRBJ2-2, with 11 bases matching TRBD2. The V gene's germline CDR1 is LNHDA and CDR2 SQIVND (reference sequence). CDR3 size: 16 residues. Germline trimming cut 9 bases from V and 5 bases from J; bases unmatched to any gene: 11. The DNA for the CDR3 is TGTGCCAGCCTCCTAGCGGGAGGTGGGAGGACCGGGGAGCTGTTTTTT. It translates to CASLLAGGGRTGELFF. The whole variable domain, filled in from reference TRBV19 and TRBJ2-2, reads DGGITQSPKYLFRKEGQNVTLSCEQNLNHDAMYWYRQDPGQGLRLIYYSQIVNDFQKGDIAEGYSVSREKKESFPLTVTSAQKNPTAFYLCASLLAGGGRTGELFFGEGSRLTVL.

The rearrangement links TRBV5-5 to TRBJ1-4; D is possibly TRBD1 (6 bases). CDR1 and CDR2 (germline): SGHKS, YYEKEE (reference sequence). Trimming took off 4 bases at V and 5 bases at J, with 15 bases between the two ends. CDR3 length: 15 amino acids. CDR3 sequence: CASSLRGGRNEKLFF. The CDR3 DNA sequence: TGTGCCAGCAGCCTGCGGGGGGGCCGAAATGAAAAACTGTTTTTT.

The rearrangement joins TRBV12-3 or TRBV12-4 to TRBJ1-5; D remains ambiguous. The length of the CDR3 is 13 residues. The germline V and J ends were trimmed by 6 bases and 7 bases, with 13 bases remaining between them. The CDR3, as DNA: TGTGCCAGCAGCCCGGGAGGCGGCCAGCCCCAGCATTTT. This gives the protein CASSPGGGQPQHF.

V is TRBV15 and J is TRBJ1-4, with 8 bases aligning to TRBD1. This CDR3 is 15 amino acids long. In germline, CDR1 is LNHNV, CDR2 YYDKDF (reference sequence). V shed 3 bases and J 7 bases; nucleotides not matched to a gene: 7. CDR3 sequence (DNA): TGTGCCACCAGCAGGAACAGGGGGTCGGGTGAAAAACTGTTTTTT. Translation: CATSRNRGSGEKLFF.

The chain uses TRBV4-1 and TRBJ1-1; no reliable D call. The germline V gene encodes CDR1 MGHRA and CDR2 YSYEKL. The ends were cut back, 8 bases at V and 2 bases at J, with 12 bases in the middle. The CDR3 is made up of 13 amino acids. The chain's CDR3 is CASHIPGNTEAFF. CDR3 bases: TGCGCCAGCCATATCCCAGGTAACACTGAAGCTTTCTTT.

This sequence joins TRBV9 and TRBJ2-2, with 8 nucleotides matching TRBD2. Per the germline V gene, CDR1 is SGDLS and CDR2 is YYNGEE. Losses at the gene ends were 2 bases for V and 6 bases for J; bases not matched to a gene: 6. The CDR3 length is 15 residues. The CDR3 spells CASSVTGGAPGELFF. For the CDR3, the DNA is TGTGCCAGCAGCGTTACCGGGGGGGCGCCCGGGGAGCTGTTTTTT.

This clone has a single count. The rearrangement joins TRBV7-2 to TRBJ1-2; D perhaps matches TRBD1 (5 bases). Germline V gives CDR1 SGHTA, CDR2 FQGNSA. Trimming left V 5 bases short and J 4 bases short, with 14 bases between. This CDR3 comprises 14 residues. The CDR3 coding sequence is TGTGCCAGCAGCCCCGACAGTCGGACCTATGGCTACACCTTC. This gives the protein CASSPDSRTYGYTF.

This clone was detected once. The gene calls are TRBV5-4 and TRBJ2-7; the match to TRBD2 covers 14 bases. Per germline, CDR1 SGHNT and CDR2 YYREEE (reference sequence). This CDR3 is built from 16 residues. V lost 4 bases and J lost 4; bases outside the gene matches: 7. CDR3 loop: CASSEGTSGSLYEQYF. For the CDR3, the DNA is TGTGCCAGCAGCGAGGGGACTAGCGGGAGCTTATACGAGCAGTACTTC. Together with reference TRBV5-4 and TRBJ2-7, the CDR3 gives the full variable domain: ETGVTQSPTHLIKTRGQQVTLRCSSQSGHNTVSWYQQALGQGPQFIFQYYREEENGRGNFPPRFSGLQFPNYSSELNVNALELDDSALYLCASSEGTSGSLYEQYFGPGTRLTVT.

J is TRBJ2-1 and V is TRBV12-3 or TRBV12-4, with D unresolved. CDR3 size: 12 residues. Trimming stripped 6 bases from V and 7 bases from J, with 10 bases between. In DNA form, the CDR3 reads TGTGCCAGCAGCCCCCGGGTGAATGAGCAGTTCTTC. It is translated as CASSPRVNEQFF.

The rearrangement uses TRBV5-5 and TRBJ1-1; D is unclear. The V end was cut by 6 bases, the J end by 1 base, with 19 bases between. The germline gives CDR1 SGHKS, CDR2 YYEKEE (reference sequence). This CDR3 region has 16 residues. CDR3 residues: CASTPEAGGGNTEAFF. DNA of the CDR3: TGTGCCAGCACTCCGGAGGCGGGCGGTGGGAACACTGAAGCTTTCTTT.

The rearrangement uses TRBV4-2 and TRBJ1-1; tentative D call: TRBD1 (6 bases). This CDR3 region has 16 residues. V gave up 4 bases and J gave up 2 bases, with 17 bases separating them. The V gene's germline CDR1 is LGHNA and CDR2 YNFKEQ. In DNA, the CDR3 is TGTGCCAGCAGCCTCAAGGGGGGGCCTGAAAACACTGAAGCTTTCTTT. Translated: CASSLKGGPENTEAFF.

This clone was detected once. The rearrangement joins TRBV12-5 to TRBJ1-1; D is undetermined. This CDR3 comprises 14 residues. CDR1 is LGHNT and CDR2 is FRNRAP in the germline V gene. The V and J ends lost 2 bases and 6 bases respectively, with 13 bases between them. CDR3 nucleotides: TGTGCTAGTGGTTTGCAACAGAGAAACCCTGAAGCTTTCTTT. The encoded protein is CASGLQQRNPEAFF.

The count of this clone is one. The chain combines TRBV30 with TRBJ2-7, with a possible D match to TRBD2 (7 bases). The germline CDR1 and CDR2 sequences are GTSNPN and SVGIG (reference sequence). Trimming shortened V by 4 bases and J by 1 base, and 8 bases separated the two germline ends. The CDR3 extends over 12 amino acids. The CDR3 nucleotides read TGTGCCTGGAAGGGGGGGTCCTACGAGCAGTACTTC. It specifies CAWKGGSYEQYF.

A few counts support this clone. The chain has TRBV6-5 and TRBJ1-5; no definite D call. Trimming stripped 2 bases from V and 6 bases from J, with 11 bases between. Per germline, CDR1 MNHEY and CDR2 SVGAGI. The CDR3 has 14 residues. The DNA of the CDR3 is TGTGCCAGCAGTTACGGCTCTGGGAGTCAGCCCCAGCATTTT. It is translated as CASSYGSGSQPQHF.

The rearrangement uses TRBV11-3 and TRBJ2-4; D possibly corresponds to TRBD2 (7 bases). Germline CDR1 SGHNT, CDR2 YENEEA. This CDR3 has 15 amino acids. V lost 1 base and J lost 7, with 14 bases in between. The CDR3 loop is CASSLGGGRGNIQYF. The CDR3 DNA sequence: TGTGCCAGCAGCTTAGGGGGGGGGCGCGGGAACATTCAGTACTTC.

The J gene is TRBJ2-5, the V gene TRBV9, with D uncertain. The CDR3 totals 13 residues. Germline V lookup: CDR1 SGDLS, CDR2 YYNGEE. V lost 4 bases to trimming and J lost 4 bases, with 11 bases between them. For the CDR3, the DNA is TGTGCCAGCAGCATAAACCCGAGAGAGACCCAGTACTTC. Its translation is CASSINPRETQYF.

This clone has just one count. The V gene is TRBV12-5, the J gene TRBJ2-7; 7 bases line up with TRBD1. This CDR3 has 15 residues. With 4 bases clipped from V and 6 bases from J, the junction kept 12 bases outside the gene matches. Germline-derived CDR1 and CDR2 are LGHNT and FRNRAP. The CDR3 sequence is CASGSTRKGAAEQYF. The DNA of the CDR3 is TGTGCTAGTGGTTCCACCCGAAAGGGGGCAGCCGAGCAGTACTTC. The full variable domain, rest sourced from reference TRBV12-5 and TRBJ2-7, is DARVTQTPRHKVTEMGQEVTMRCQPILGHNTVFWYRQTMMQGLELLAYFRNRAPLDDSGMPKDRFSAEMPDATLATLKIQPSEPRDSAVYFCASGSTRKGAAEQYFGPGTRLTVT.

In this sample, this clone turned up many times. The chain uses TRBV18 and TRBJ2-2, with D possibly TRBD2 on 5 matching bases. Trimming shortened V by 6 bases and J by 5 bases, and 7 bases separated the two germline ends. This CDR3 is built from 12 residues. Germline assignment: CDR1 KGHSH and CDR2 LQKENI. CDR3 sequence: CASSSGTGELFF. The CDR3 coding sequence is TGTGCCAGCTCCAGCGGAACCGGGGAGCTGTTTTTT.

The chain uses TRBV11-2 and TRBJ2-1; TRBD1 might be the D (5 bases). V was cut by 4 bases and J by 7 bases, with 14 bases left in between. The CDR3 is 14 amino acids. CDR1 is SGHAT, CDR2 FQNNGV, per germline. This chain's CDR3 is CASSSNQGLNEQFF. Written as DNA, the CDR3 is TGTGCCAGCAGCTCGAACCAGGGATTGAATGAGCAGTTCTTC.

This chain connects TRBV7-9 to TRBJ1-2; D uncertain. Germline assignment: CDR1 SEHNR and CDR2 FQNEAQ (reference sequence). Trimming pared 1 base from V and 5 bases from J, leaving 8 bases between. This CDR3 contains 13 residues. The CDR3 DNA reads TGTGCCAGCAGCTTAGGTGCTGAGTATGGCTACACCTTC. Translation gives CASSLGAEYGYTF.

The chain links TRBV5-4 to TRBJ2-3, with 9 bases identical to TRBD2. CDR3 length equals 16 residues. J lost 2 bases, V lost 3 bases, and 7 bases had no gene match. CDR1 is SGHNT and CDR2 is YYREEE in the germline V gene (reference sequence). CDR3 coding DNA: TGTGCCAGCAGCTATGGGACTAGCCCCCTCACAGATACGCAGTATTTT. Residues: CASSYGTSPLTDTQYF.